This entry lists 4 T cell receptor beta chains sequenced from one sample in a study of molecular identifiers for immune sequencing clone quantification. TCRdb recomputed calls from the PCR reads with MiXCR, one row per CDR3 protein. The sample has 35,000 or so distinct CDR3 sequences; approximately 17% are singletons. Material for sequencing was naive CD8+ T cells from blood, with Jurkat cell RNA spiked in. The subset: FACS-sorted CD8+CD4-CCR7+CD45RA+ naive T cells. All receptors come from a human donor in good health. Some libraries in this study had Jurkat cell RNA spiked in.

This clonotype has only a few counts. In DNA, the CDR3 is TGTGCCAGCAGCTTCACTAGGATCGAGCAGTACTTC. Translating gives CASSFTRIEQYF. This chain joins TRBV12-3 or TRBV12-4 and TRBJ2-7; D perhaps matches TRBD2 (5 bases). Trimming left V 6 bases short and J 6 bases short, with 12 bases between. CDR3 length equals 12 residues.

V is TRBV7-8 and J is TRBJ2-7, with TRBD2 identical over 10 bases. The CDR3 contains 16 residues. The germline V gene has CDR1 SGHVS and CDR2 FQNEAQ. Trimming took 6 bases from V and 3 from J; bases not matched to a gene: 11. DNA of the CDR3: TGTGCCAGCAGTCTTAGTGGACTAGCGGCTAACTACGAGCAGTACTTC. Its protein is CASSLSGLAANYEQYF.

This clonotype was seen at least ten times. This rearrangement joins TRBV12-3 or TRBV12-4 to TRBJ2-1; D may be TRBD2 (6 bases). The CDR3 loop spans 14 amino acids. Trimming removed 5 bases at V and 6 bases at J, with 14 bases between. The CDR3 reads CASSRYGTPNEQFF. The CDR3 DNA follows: TGTGCCAGCAGTCGTTACGGGACTCCCAATGAGCAGTTCTTC.

This CDR3 is CASSQGSWSEVNTEAFF. The DNA of the CDR3 is TGCGCCAGCAGCCAAGGGAGTTGGAGTGAAGTGAACACTGAAGCTTTCTTT. The chain joins TRBV4-1 to TRBJ1-1, with D uncertain. The germline gives CDR1 MGHRA, CDR2 YSYEKL. The CDR3 covers 17 residues. V was pared by 1 base and J by 0 bases, with 15 bases between.